This TCR beta chain is drawn from a study of CD8 T cells in ankylosing spondylitis (dated by TCRdb to the late 2010s). Notes on the research overall: The study profiled T cell receptor beta repertoires in healthy donors and ankylosing spondylitis patients to find disease-linked TCR variants. The full study cohort was made up of about 24 ankylosing spondylitis patients and 108 healthy donors. Samples of peripheral blood were taken, and for ankylosing spondylitis patients, synovial fluid was collected as well. Study-wide conclusions, independent of this receptor: Blood from ankylosing spondylitis patients appeared to be characterized by a TCR beta motif composed of eight highly homologous amino acid variants. A CD8+ phenotype was shown by the disease-linked clones, which were found at relatively low frequencies in peripheral blood. According to the report, matched synovial fluid samples from ankylosing spondylitis patients were significantly enriched for the disease-linked clones. Some motif variants were previously reported in synovial fluid and blood of reactive arthritis patients, suggesting common disease-initiation mechanisms.

TCRdb names Illumina HiSeq 2500 as the instrument used. Quantitative 5'-RACE with molecular barcodes was the method used to prepare the TCR beta libraries. In the original analysis: A new computational method based on a probabilistic model of VDJ rearrangement was used to identify disease-linked TCR variants. TCRdb reprocessing: public reads trimmed at Q25 with fastp, clones called with MiXCR, in-frame beta chains kept. Entries that share a CDR3 protein sequence are merged under the most common genes and DNA. TCRdb assigned the V and J calls; the authors' analysis was not used. The sample contains around 340,000 distinct CDR3 sequences, roughly 22% of them found a single time. The ten most abundant clones make up 10% to 15% of the sample. Concerning this clonotype itself: What antigen it recognizes has not been identified. Base quality data are lacking; no much larger clone is found one base away.

The CDR3 covers 13 residues, taking in both the cysteine and the phenylalanine. The read is trimmed to its CDR3 DNA, 39 bases read in frame from base 1. CDR1 and CDR2, per the germline V gene, are MRHNA and SNTAGT. Between the V and J ends, shortened by 2 bases and 6 bases respectively, the junction contains 7 bases. The sample consisted of blood, either unsorted or a sorted T cell fraction (not recorded which). The sequence is built from TRBV6-4 and TRBJ2-2, with no confidently assigned D gene. This receptor was identified in a male donor with ankylosing spondylitis or in good health (not recorded which). For the CDR3, the sequence is CASSDPRSGELFF. The DNA reads TGTGCCAGCAGTGACCCCCGGTCCGGGGAGCTGTTTTTT.